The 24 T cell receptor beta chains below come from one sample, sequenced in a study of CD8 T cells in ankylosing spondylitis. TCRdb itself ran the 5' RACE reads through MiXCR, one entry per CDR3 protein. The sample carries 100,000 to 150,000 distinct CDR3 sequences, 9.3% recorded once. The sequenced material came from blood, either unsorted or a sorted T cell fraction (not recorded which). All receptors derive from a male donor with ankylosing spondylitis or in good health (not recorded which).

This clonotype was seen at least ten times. The CDR3 sequence is CATSREARQYNEQFF. The CDR3 region has the DNA TGTGCCACCAGCAGAGAGGCGCGGCAATACAATGAGCAGTTCTTC. The chain has TRBV15 and TRBJ2-1; D ambiguous. The CDR3 has 15 amino acids. The V gene lost 0 bases and the J gene lost 4 bases, with 10 bases spanning the gap. Germline lookup yields CDR1 LNHNV and CDR2 YYDKDF (reference sequence).

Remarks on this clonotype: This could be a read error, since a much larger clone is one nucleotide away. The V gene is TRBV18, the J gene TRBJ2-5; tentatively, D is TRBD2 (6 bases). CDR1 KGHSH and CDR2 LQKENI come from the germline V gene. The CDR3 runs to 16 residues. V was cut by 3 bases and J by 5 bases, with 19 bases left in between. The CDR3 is CASSPKATGSAETQYF. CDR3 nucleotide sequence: TGTGCCAGCTCACCGAAGGCTACCGGGAGTGCTGAGACCCAGTACTTC.

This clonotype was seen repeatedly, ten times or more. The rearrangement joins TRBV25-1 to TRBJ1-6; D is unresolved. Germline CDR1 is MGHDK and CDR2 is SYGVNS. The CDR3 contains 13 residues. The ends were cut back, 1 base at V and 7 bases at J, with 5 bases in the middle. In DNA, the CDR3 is TGTGCCAGCAGTGAATTGCGGAATTCACCCCTCCACTTT. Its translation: CASSELRNSPLHF.

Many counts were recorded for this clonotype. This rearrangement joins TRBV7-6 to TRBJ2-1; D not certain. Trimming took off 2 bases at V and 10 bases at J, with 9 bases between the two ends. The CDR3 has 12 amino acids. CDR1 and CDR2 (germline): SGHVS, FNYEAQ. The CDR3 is CASSLSGEEQFF. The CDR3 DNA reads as TGTGCCAGCAGCTTATCCGGCGAAGAGCAGTTCTTC.

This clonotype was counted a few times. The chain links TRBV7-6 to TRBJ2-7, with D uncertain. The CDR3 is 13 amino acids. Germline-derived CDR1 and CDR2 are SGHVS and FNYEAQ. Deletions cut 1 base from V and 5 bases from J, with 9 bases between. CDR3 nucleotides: TGTGCCAGCAGCTTAGGTTTGGGAAACGAGCAGTACTTC. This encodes CASSLGLGNEQYF.

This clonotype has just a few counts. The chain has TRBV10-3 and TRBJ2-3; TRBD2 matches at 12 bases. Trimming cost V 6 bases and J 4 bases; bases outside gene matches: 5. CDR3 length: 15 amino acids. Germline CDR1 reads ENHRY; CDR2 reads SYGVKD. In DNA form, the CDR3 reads TGTGCCATCAGGATGACTAGCGGGAGTGCAGATACGCAGTATTTT. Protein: CAIRMTSGSADTQYF.

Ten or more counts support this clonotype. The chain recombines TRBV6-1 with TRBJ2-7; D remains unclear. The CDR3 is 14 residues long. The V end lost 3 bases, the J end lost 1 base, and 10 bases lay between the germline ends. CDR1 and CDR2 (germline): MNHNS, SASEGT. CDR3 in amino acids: CASSDRKGSYEQYF. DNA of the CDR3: TGTGCCAGCAGTGATCGGAAAGGGTCCTACGAGCAGTACTTC.

CDR3 nucleotides: TGTGCCAGCAGCCAGCCCCCCGGGGAACTAGCGGGGACCTACAATGAGCAGTTCTTC. This encodes CASSQPPGELAGTYNEQFF. V usage is TRBV11-1 and J usage is TRBJ2-1; the match to TRBD2 covers 10 bases. There are 19 residues in the CDR3. The J segment lost 2 bases and the V segment lost 5 bases, leaving 15 bases of the junction unmatched. In germline, CDR1 is SGHAT, CDR2 FQDESV (reference sequence).

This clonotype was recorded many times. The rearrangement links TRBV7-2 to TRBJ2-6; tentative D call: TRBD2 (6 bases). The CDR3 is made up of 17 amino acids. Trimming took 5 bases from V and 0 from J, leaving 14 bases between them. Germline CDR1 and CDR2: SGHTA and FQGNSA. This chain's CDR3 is CASSRDLPFSGANVLTF. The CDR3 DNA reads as TGTGCCAGCAGCCGGGACTTACCCTTCTCTGGGGCCAACGTCCTGACTTTC.

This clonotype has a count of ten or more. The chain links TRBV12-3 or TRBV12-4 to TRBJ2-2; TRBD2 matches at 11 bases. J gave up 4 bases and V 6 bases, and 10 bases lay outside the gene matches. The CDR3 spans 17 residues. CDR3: CASSPQLAGVGTGELFF. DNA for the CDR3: TGTGCCAGCAGCCCCCAACTAGCGGGAGTTGGCACCGGGGAGCTGTTTTTT.

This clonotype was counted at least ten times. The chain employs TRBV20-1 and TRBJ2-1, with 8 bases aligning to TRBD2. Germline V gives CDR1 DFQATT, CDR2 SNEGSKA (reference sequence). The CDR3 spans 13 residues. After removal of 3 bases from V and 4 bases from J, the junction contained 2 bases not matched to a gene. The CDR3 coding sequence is TGCAGTGCTAGTAGCGGGGTTTACAATGAGCAGTTCTTC. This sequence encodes CSASSGVYNEQFF.

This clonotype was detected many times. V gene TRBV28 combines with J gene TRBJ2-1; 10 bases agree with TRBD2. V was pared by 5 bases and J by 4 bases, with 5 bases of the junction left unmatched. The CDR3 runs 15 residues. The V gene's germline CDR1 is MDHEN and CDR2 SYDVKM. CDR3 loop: CASSPASGSYNEQFF. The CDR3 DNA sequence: TGTGCCAGCAGTCCTGCTAGCGGGAGTTACAATGAGCAGTTCTTC.

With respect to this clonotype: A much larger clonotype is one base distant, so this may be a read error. The CDR3 nucleotides are TGTGCCAGCAGCCCCGAACACAGCCGGGATACTTTCTTT. Its translation is CASSPEHSRDTFF. This chain connects TRBV6-1 to TRBJ1-1; D call uncertain. Per the germline V gene, CDR1 is MNHNS and CDR2 is SASEGT. The CDR3 has 13 residues. Trimming removed 6 bases at V and 12 bases at J, with 20 bases between.

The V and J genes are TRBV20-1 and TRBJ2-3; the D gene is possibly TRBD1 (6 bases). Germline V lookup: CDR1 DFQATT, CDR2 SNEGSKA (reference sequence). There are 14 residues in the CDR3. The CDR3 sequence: CSLLRDNPTDTQYF. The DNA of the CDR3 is TGCAGCTTACTCCGGGACAACCCAACAGATACGCAGTATTTT.

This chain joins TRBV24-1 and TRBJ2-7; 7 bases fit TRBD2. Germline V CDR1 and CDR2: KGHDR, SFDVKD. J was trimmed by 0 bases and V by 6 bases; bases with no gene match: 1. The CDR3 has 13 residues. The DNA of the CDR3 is TGTGCCACCAGTACTAGCGACTCCTACGAGCAGTACTTC. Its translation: CATSTSDSYEQYF.

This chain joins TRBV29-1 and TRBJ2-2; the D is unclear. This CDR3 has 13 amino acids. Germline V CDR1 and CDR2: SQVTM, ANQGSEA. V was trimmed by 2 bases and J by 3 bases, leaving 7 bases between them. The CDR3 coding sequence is TGCAGCGTTGAATGGGTGGACACCGGGGAGCTGTTTTTT. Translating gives CSVEWVDTGELFF.

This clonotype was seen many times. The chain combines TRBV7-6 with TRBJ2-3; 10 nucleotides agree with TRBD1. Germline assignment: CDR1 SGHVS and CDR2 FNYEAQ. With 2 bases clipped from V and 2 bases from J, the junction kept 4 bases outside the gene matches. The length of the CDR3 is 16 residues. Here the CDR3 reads CASSLRGQGSTDTQYF. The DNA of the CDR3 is TGTGCCAGCAGCTTACGGGGACAGGGGTCCACAGATACGCAGTATTTT.

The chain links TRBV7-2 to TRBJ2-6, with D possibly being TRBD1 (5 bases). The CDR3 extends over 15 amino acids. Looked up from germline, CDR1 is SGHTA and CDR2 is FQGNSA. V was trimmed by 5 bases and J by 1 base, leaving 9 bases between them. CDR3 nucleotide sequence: TGTGCCAGCAGCGTCGACAGTTCTGGGGCCAACGTCCTGACTTTC. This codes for CASSVDSSGANVLTF.

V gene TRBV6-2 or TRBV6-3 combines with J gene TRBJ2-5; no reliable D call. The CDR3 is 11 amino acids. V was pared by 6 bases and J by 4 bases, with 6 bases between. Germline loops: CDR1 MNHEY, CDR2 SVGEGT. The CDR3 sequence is CASRELETQYF. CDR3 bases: TGTGCCAGCAGAGAACTAGAGACCCAGTACTTC.

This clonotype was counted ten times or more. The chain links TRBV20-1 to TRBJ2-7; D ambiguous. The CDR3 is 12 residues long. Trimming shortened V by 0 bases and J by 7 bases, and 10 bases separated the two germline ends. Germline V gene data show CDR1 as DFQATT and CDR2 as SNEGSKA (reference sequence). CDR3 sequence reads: CSARENLGEQYF. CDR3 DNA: TGCAGTGCTAGAGAGAACCTGGGGGAGCAGTACTTC.

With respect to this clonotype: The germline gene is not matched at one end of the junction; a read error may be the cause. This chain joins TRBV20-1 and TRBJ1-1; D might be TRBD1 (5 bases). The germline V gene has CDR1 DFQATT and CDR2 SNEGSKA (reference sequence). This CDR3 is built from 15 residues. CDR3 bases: TGCAGTTCTAGAGGCGTAGAAGGGGCGGGTACTGAAGCTTTCTTT. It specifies CSSRGVEGAGTEAFF.

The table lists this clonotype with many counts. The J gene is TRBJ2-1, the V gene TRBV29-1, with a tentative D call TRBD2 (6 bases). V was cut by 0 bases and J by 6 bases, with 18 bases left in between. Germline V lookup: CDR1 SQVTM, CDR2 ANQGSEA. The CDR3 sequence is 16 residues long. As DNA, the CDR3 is TGCAGCGTTGAAGATCGCGGGGCAGGGACTGGCAATGAGCAGTTCTTC. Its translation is CSVEDRGAGTGNEQFF.

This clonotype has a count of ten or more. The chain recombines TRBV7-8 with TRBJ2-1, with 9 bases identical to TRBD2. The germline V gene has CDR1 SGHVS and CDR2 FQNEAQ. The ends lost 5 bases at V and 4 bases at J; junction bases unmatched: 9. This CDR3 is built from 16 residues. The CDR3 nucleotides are TGTGCCAGCAGCCCCAAAAGACTAGCGGCATACAATGAGCAGTTCTTC. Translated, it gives CASSPKRLAAYNEQFF.

The CDR3 sequence is CSGEGGSTGELFF. For the CDR3, the DNA is TGCAGTGGTGAGGGTGGTTCCACCGGGGAGCTGTTTTTT. J is TRBJ2-2 and V is TRBV20-1, with D possibly matching TRBD2 (5 bases). The V end was cut by 7 bases, the J end by 4 bases, with 13 bases between. The CDR3 consists of 13 residues. The V gene's germline CDR1 is DFQATT and CDR2 SNEGSKA (reference sequence).